Each of the 27 T cell receptor beta chains below was sequenced from the same sample in a study of blood T cell repertoires in COVID-19. The protocol was immunoSEQ multiplex PCR, while the TCRdb copy is restricted to in-frame clones and leaves out a portion. The sample records roughly 74,000 clones, roughly 90% being singletons. Sequencing was performed on PBMCs or T cells enriched from blood (not recorded which). These receptors all stem from a woman aged 45-65 years with acute COVID-19.

The rearrangement uses TRBV12-5 and TRBJ2-3, with D possibly being TRBD2 (5 bases). The V gene lost 5 bases and the J gene lost 4 bases, with 16 bases spanning the gap. Per the germline V gene, CDR1 is LGHNT and CDR2 is FRNRAP. The CDR3 totals 15 residues. In DNA, the CDR3 is TGTGCTAGTGGTGCCGCGGGTGGAGTAGCAGATACGCAGTATTTT. Translation gives CASGAAGGVADTQYF.

This clone was observed once. The chain couples TRBV20-1 to TRBJ1-4, with 10 bases fitting TRBD1. The germline gives CDR1 DFQATT, CDR2 SNEGSKA (reference sequence). V shed 3 bases, J shed 8 bases, and the junction held 6 bases outside the gene matches. The CDR3 has 14 residues. The CDR3 loop reads CSASPDRGNEKLFF. DNA of the CDR3: TGCAGTGCTAGTCCGGACAGGGGGAACGAAAAACTGTTTTTT.

The chain combines TRBV3-1 (or the pseudogene TRBV3-2) with TRBJ2-2; D perhaps matches TRBD1 (6 bases). Germline-derived CDR1 and CDR2 are LGHDT and YNNKEL (reference sequence). V was shortened by 2 bases and J by 6 bases, with 25 bases between the two germline ends. The length of the CDR3 is 19 residues. The CDR3 bases are TGTGCCAGCAGCCAACACCACCCCAGGGGCTCGTTATCGGCCGGGGAGCTGTTTTTT. It is translated as CASSQHHPRGSLSAGELFF.

CDR3 DNA sequence: TGTGCCAGCAGCTTATTCGACAGGGAGGTAAACACTGAAGCTTTCTTT. It is translated as CASSLFDREVNTEAFF. The chain has TRBV7-8 and TRBJ1-1; TRBD1 matches at 7 bases. Germline V lookup: CDR1 SGHVS, CDR2 FQNEAQ. The CDR3 contains 16 residues. V trimming: 2 bases; J trimming: 2 bases; junction bases outside the gene matches: 8.

V and J are TRBV19 and TRBJ1-2, with 10 bases identical to TRBD1. The CDR3 runs to 16 residues. Per germline, CDR1 LNHDA and CDR2 SQIVND (reference sequence). V trimming: 4 bases; J trimming: 8 bases; junction bases outside the gene matches: 13. CDR3 loop: CASSTLFLDRGYGYTF. In nucleotides, the CDR3 is TGTGCCAGTAGTACCCTCTTCTTGGACAGGGGGTACGGCTACACCTTC.

This chain uses TRBV7-9 with TRBJ2-7; D is unclear. V lost 1 base, J lost 2 bases, and 6 bases lay in between. CDR1 SEHNR and CDR2 FQNEAQ come from the germline V gene (reference sequence). The CDR3 runs to 13 residues. CDR3 nucleotides: TGTGCCAGCAGCTTAGAGAGTACCTACGAGCAGTACTTC. As protein: CASSLESTYEQYF.

The chain uses TRBV7-2 and TRBJ2-7; 9 nucleotides agree with TRBD1. Trimming took 5 bases from V and 4 from J; bases not matched to a gene: 6. The CDR3 runs to 14 residues. Germline lookup yields CDR1 SGHTA and CDR2 FQGNSA. In DNA form, the CDR3 reads TGTGCCAGCAGCCCCGGACAGGGGCGATACGAGCAGTACTTC. Translation gives CASSPGQGRYEQYF.

V and J are TRBV5-6 and TRBJ1-5; D possibly corresponds to TRBD1 (5 bases). CDR3 length: 15 residues. With 3 bases removed from V and 7 bases from J, the gap between germline ends came to 17 bases. In germline, CDR1 is SGHDT, CDR2 YYEEEE. CDR3 sequence reads: CASSWGGRGTQPQHF. As DNA, the CDR3 is TGTGCCAGCAGCTGGGGGGGACGGGGCACCCAGCCCCAGCATTTT.

V is TRBV19 and J is TRBJ2-1; tentatively, D is TRBD1 (5 bases). This CDR3 comprises 15 residues. Trimming stripped 5 bases from V and 3 bases from J, with 14 bases between. CDR1 is LNHDA and CDR2 is SQIVND in the germline V gene (reference sequence). CDR3 sequence (DNA): TGTGCCAGTAGTGCAAACACAGGAAACTACAATGAGCAGTTCTTC. Translation gives CASSANTGNYNEQFF.

This clone was recorded a few times. This sequence joins TRBV27 and TRBJ1-6, with 9 bases aligning to TRBD1. The V gene end was trimmed by 0 bases and the J gene end by 7 bases; junction bases not matched to a gene: 1. The germline CDR1 and CDR2 sequences are MNHEY and SMNVEV (reference sequence). This CDR3 spans 15 amino acids. CDR3 coding DNA: TGTGCCAGCAGTTTATCGGGGACAGGGAATTCACCCCTCCACTTT. Translated: CASSLSGTGNSPLHF.

By share, this clone counts as medium-sized. The V and J genes are TRBV20-1 and TRBJ2-1, with 16 bases lining up with TRBD2. Trimming removed 3 bases from V and 10 bases from J; junction bases left unmatched: 15. Germline V gene sequence: CDR1 DFQATT, CDR2 SNEGSKA (reference sequence). This CDR3 is built from 18 residues. The CDR3 loop is CSASAGTSGRARRNEQFF. DNA for the CDR3: TGCAGTGCTAGTGCTGGGACTAGCGGGAGGGCCCGCCGGAACGAGCAGTTCTTC.

V is TRBV5-1 and J is TRBJ1-3, with TRBD1 identical over 10 bases. V dropped 3 bases and J dropped 4; count of bases not matched to a gene: 4. Germline V gene data show CDR1 as SGHRS and CDR2 as YFSETQ. This CDR3 comprises 15 residues. CDR3 sequence (DNA): TGCGCCAGCAGCTCGACAGGGGGCGGAGGAAACACCATATATTTT. Translation gives CASSSTGGGGNTIYF. Supplemented by reference TRBV5-1 and TRBJ1-3, the full variable domain reads KAGVTQTPRYLIKTRGQQVTLSCSPISGHRSVSWYQQTPGQGLQFLFEYFSETQRNKGNFPGRFSGRQFSNSRSEMNVSTLELGDSALYLCASSSTGGGGNTIYFGEGSWLTVV.

The V call is TRBV15, the J call TRBJ1-1, with D hard to call. V was trimmed by 1 base and J by 3 bases, leaving 9 bases between them. This CDR3 has 14 amino acids. Germline V gene data show CDR1 as LNHNV and CDR2 as YYDKDF (reference sequence). The CDR3 spells CATSRGRTDTEAFF. CDR3 coding DNA: TGTGCCACCAGCAGAGGGAGAACCGACACTGAAGCTTTCTTT.

This clone was seen just once. This chain joins TRBV6-4 and TRBJ1-2; 9 bases agree with TRBD1. Trimming took 6 bases from V and 7 from J; bases not matched to a gene: 6. Germline V gene data show CDR1 as MRHNA and CDR2 as SNTAGT. The CDR3 contains 13 residues. The CDR3 bases are TGTGCCAGCAGACCGGGACAGGGCCTTGGCTACACCTTC. It encodes CASRPGQGLGYTF.

This chain joins TRBV9 and TRBJ2-5; 8 bases are a match to TRBD1. This CDR3 spans 16 amino acids. Germline values: CDR1 SGDLS, CDR2 YYNGEE. V lost 5 bases and J lost 4; bases outside the gene matches: 13. In DNA, the CDR3 is TGTGCCAGCAGTGAATATGGGACAGGCGTGCGAGAGACCCAGTACTTC. Its protein is CASSEYGTGVRETQYF. The variable domain in full, completed from reference TRBV9 and TRBJ2-5, reads DSGVTQTPKHLITATGQRVTLRCSPRSGDLSVYWYQQSLDQGLQFLIQYYNGEERAKGNILERFSAQQFPDLHSELNLSSLELGDSALYFCASSEYGTGVRETQYFGPGTRLLVL.

This clone was recorded once. The gene calls are TRBV19 and TRBJ1-5, with 10 bases matching TRBD1. Unmatched junction bases numbered 5, after V lost 6 bases and J lost 3 bases. Germline loops: CDR1 LNHDA, CDR2 SQIVND (reference sequence). This CDR3 is built from 15 residues. The CDR3 DNA follows: TGTGCCAGTAGCCCCGGGACAGGGGCCAATCAGCCCCAGCATTTT. Translation: CASSPGTGANQPQHF.

The chain has TRBV2 and TRBJ2-1; a possible D gene is TRBD1 (6 bases). CDR3 length: 15 amino acids. Germline CDR1 reads SNHLY; CDR2 reads FYNNEI. V shed 3 bases and J shed 8 bases, with 17 bases lying between them. The CDR3 sequence is CASSDPGASRDEQFF. The CDR3 DNA is TGTGCCAGCAGTGATCCAGGGGCCAGTCGAGATGAGCAGTTCTTC. Combining the CDR3 with reference TRBV2 and TRBJ2-1 gives the whole variable domain EPEVTQTPSHQVTQMGQEVILRCVPISNHLYFYWYRQILGQKVEFLVSFYNNEISEKSEIFDDQFSVERPDGSNFTLKIRSTKLEDSAMYFCASSDPGASRDEQFFGPGTRLTVL.

The chain joins TRBV28 to TRBJ1-1; no reliable D call. Germline V gives CDR1 MDHEN, CDR2 SYDVKM. There are 16 residues in the CDR3. V lost 7 bases, J lost 1 base, and 19 bases lay in between. CDR3 residues: CASTIAITGWNTEAFF. The CDR3 nucleotides are TGTGCCAGCACCATTGCCATAACGGGTTGGAACACTGAAGCTTTCTTT.

This sequence joins TRBV12-3 or TRBV12-4 and TRBJ2-7; 9 bases line up with TRBD1. The CDR3 is 13 residues long. V shed 5 bases, J shed 6 bases, and the junction held 5 bases outside the gene matches. The chain's CDR3 is CASSRTGAGEQYF. The DNA for the CDR3 is TGTGCCAGCAGTCGGACAGGGGCGGGCGAGCAGTACTTC.

This clone was observed a single time. The V call is TRBV27, the J call TRBJ1-1; D remains unclear. In germline, CDR1 is MNHEY, CDR2 SMNVEV (reference sequence). The V end lost 1 base, the J end lost 1 base, and 10 bases lay between the germline ends. CDR3 length equals 15 residues. In DNA, the CDR3 is TGTGCCAGCAGTTTATTGGGCGCAGGGAACACTGAAGCTTTCTTT. Its translation: CASSLLGAGNTEAFF.

This chain connects TRBV3-1 (or the pseudogene TRBV3-2) to TRBJ2-2; D remains ambiguous. Germline loops: CDR1 LGHDT, CDR2 YNNKEL (reference sequence). The V gene lost 0 bases and the J gene lost 2 bases, with 22 bases spanning the gap. There are 20 residues in the CDR3. The CDR3 coding sequence is TGTGCCAGCAGCCAAGATCCGGTAGTAGCCGAAACGATTAACACCGGGGAGCTGTTTTTT. Amino acid sequence: CASSQDPVVAETINTGELFF.

The gene calls are TRBV24-1 and TRBJ2-2; 8 nucleotides match TRBD1. J lost 6 bases, V lost 3 bases, and 8 bases had no gene match. CDR3 length equals 16 residues. Germline CDR1 KGHDR, CDR2 SFDVKD. The CDR3 DNA is TGTGCCACCAGTGATATCACAGGGGGGTACCCCGGGGAGCTGTTTTTT. Its translation is CATSDITGGYPGELFF.

The table lists this clone with a few counts. The chain carries TRBV2 and TRBJ2-7, with 11 bases lining up with TRBD1. The CDR3 runs to 14 residues. Germline V gives CDR1 SNHLY, CDR2 FYNNEI. Unmatched junction bases numbered 1, after V lost 1 base and J lost 5 bases. The CDR3: CASSEGTGGHEQYF. In DNA form, the CDR3 reads TGTGCCAGCAGTGAAGGGACAGGGGGCCACGAGCAGTACTTC. Supplemented by reference TRBV2 and TRBJ2-7, the full variable domain reads EPEVTQTPSHQVTQMGQEVILRCVPISNHLYFYWYRQILGQKVEFLVSFYNNEISEKSEIFDDQFSVERPDGSNFTLKIRSTKLEDSAMYFCASSEGTGGHEQYFGPGTRLTVT.

The rearrangement links TRBV6-5 to TRBJ2-7, with TRBD2 matching over 7 bases. CDR3 length equals 15 residues. Per germline, CDR1 MNHEY and CDR2 SVGAGI. V was pared by 0 bases and J by 2 bases, with 4 bases of the junction left unmatched. CDR3 in amino acids: CASSYSTSLPYEQYF. The CDR3 bases are TGTGCCAGCAGTTACTCGACTAGCCTACCCTACGAGCAGTACTTC.

J is TRBJ2-2 and V is TRBV19, with 8 positions matching TRBD2. Germline V gives CDR1 LNHDA, CDR2 SQIVND (reference sequence). The length of the CDR3 is 18 residues. Trimming removed 7 bases from V and 7 bases from J; junction bases left unmatched: 20. The DNA of the CDR3 is TGTGCCAGTACCCAGGTGGGGACTAGTCTTACAGTAGGCGGGGAGCTGTTTTTT. Amino acids: CASTQVGTSLTVGGELFF.

This clone has only one observation. The genes are TRBV18 and TRBJ2-7; D might be TRBD2 (6 bases). Trimming removed 6 bases from V and 6 bases from J, with 21 bases in between. This CDR3 contains 15 residues. Germline CDR1 reads KGHSH; CDR2 reads LQKENI. The CDR3 nucleotides are TGTGCCAGCTCGCCAATCGACCAACTAGCCCCCGAGCAGTACTTC. Translation: CASSPIDQLAPEQYF.

This clone was seen only once. The chain employs TRBV24-1 and TRBJ2-1, with TRBD2 identical over 7 bases. There are 15 residues in the CDR3. Trimming took 2 bases from V and 8 from J; bases not matched to a gene: 8. Germline V gives CDR1 KGHDR, CDR2 SFDVKD. CDR3 sequence (DNA): TGTGCCACCAGTGATTCGCGCGGGAGTTTGGATGAGCAGTTCTTC. This sequence encodes CATSDSRGSLDEQFF.